In its sample, the clone carrying this TCR beta chain was seen once. A junction boundary mismatches the germline segment, possibly from a read error. As handled by the study authors: Reference gene primer amplification gave estimated nucleated cell counts. The data were produced by immunoSEQ multiplex PCR, yet TCRdb's version contains in-frame clones alone and is incomplete. Clone size and the V and J calls come from that table; the DNA yielded D and trimming. The top ten hold about an eighth of the sample, which has over 200,000 clones, 70% to 90% seen once. The data derive from a study of blood T cell repertoires in COVID-19. In the study overall: The study drew acute and convalescent COVID-19 samples from the United States, Italy and Spain. PBMCs, B-cell-depleted T cells, or T cells provided the cDNA or gDNA that made up the material.

The sequenced material came from peripheral blood. The sequence derives from a young woman who had recovered from COVID-19.

The CDR3 nucleotides read TGTGCCAGCAGTCGAAGCCTCGGAACGGGACTCGGGTTCTTC. Its protein is CASSRSLGTGLGFF. The gene calls are TRBV6-2 or TRBV6-3 and TRBJ2-7; weak D call: TRBD2 (6 bases). The CDR3 length is 14 residues. Germline CDR1 is MNHEY and CDR2 is SVGEGT.